The clone carrying this T cell receptor (beta chain) was counted a single time. The data belong to a study of shared clonotypes between healthy human individuals. Study in general: Sampling drew on donors who were a couple of women and three men aged 18 to 49.

The assay was run at deep level. In the original processing: Junction-only sequences without quality scores were provided by ImmunoSEQ, so filtering was different. Only in-frame clones appear in the TCRdb table, and some are missing; sequencing was by immunoSEQ multiplex PCR. Clone size and the V and J calls come from that table; the DNA yielded D and trimming. The profile shows around 2.5 million clones, over 85% of them singletons. This receptor was taken from a man aged 18 to 35 in good health. Some clones in this sample may be carry-over from other donors' samples. Sequencing was done on a sample of naive CD4+ T cells from PBMCs. The subset denotes: CD45RA+ positively selected.

Here the CDR3 reads CASSLVGQGLANEQFF. CDR3 nucleotides: TGCGCCAGCAGCTTAGTGGGTCAAGGGCTGGCCAATGAGCAGTTCTTC. The chain uses TRBV5-1 and TRBJ2-1; D call uncertain. Trimming left V 2 bases short and J 6 bases short, with 18 bases between. CDR3 length: 16 residues. The V gene's germline CDR1 is SGHRS and CDR2 YFSETQ.